A selection of T cell receptor beta chains follows, all from one sample in a study of T-cell reconstitution after alpha-beta-depleted transplantation in children. TCRdb reprocessed the PCR reads with MiXCR, giving one entry per CDR3 protein. Of almost 500,000 distinct CDR3 sequences listed, around an eighth were seen once; the top ten hold over 5.5%. This sample comprised PBMCs from the stem cell graft donor, obtained from the stem cell graft. The receptors here all came from a human donor who donated a stem cell graft to a child with combined immunodeficiency. The CDR3 runs from the conserved cysteine through the conserved F or W. Fields, in order: clone size, D gene, J gene, V gene, CDR3 protein, CDR3 DNA. D genes are given only for firm matches. Size tells how often a clone was seen (once, few, many) or the class of an expanded clone, and some rows leave it out.

>many|-|TRBJ2-5|TRBV12-3/TRBV12-4
CASSSPTVQETQYF
TGTGCCAGCAGTTCACCGACTGTCCAAGAGACCCAGTACTTC
>few|TRBD2|TRBJ2-1|TRBV20-1
CSALVQTSGDYNEQFF
TGCAGTGCGCTCGTTCAGACTAGCGGAGATTACAATGAGCAGTTCTTC
>-|-|TRBJ1-2|TRBV13
CASSGGLGYGYTF
TGTGCCAGCAGCGGAGGGCTCGGGTATGGCTACACCTTC
>-|TRBD1|TRBJ2-3|TRBV7-9
CASSPGQGRDSLVDTQYF
TGTGCCAGCAGCCCGGGACAGGGGCGAGATTCACTTGTAGATACGCAGTATTTT
>many|-|TRBJ2-5|TRBV29-1
CSVWDQETQYF
TGCAGCGTTTGGGATCAAGAGACCCAGTACTTC
>-|TRBD2|TRBJ2-7|TRBV7-2
CASSSRRETWNEQYF
TGTGCCAGCAGCTCGAGGCGGGAGACGTGGAACGAGCAGTACTTC
>-|-|TRBJ1-1|TRBV19
CASSIDPGLDTEAFF
TGTGCCAGTAGTATTGATCCAGGGTTGGACACTGAAGCTTTCTTT
>many|-|TRBJ2-1|TRBV5-6
CASSLSGHEQFF
TGTGCCAGCAGCTTGAGTGGTCATGAGCAGTTCTTC
>-|TRBD1|TRBJ1-1|TRBV12-3/TRBV12-4
CASSQILPGQGPAFF
TGTGCCAGCAGCCAAATACTTCCGGGACAGGGTCCCGCTTTCTTT
>-|TRBD2|TRBJ2-3|TRBV29-1
CSVGLWIGGAGDTQYF
TGCAGCGTTGGGCTCTGGATCGGGGGGGCCGGAGATACGCAGTATTTT
>-|TRBD1|TRBJ2-7|TRBV20-1
CSARDSGTGAEQYF
TGCAGTGCTAGAGATTCGGGGACAGGGGCCGAGCAGTACTTC
>few|TRBD1|TRBJ2-6|TRBV28
CASSAPGQFSGANVLTF
TGTGCCAGCAGTGCCCCGGGACAGTTCTCTGGGGCCAACGTCCTGACTTTC
>-|TRBD2|TRBJ2-1|TRBV2
CASTEGLAVNEQFF
TGTGCCAGCACCGAGGGACTAGCGGTCAATGAGCAGTTCTTC
>-|-|TRBJ2-7|TRBV5-5
CASSPTLGNTGEQYF
TGTGCCAGCAGCCCGACACTAGGGAATACGGGCGAGCAGTACTTC
>-|-|TRBJ1-1|TRBV7-3
CASSRLGQDTEAFF
TGTGCCAGCAGCCGTCTTGGGCAGGACACTGAAGCTTTCTTT
>-|-|TRBJ2-3|TRBV10-3
CAISARTGSTDTQYF
TGTGCCATCAGTGCCCGTACAGGCAGCACAGATACGCAGTATTTT
>many|-|TRBJ2-3|TRBV12-3/TRBV12-4
CATTLATDTQYF
TGTGCCACCACCTTAGCGACAGATACGCAGTATTTT
>-|TRBD1|TRBJ2-1|TRBV6-1
CATGQGLSSYNEQFF
TGTGCCACCGGACAGGGGTTAAGCTCCTACAATGAGCAGTTCTTC
>many|-|TRBJ2-1|TRBV7-2
CASSYSNRPQFF
TGTGCCAGCAGCTATAGCAACCGTCCACAGTTCTTC
>few|-|TRBJ2-7|TRBV3-1
CASSQLPETYEQYF
TGTGCCAGCAGCCAACTCCCGGAAACCTACGAGCAGTACTTC
>few|TRBD1|TRBJ2-7|TRBV7-9
CASSRVQGTFYEQYF
TGTGCCAGCAGCAGAGTACAGGGGACCTTCTACGAGCAGTACTTC
>-|TRBD1|TRBJ1-2|TRBV5-1
CASGQTGPKAGYTF
TGCGCCAGCGGCCAGACAGGGCCAAAGGCTGGCTACACCTTC
>few|-|TRBJ2-2|TRBV12-3/TRBV12-4
CASSLLIRGNTGELFF
TGTGCCAGCAGTCTCTTGATTAGGGGCAACACCGGGGAGCTGTTTTTT
>-|TRBD1|TRBJ2-5|TRBV6-5
CASSYSNRGQETQYF
TGTGCCAGCAGTTACTCAAACAGGGGCCAAGAGACCCAGTACTTC
>many|-|TRBJ2-7|TRBV12-3/TRBV12-4
CASSLSRLLGEQYF
TGTGCCAGCAGTTTGTCTCGCCTCCTGGGCGAGCAGTACTTC
>-|-|TRBJ2-7|TRBV20-1
CSARTGPAYEQYF
TGCAGTGCTAGGACAGGTCCGGCCTACGAGCAGTACTTC
>few|-|TRBJ1-1|TRBV6-5
CASSYSGGANTEAFF
TGTGCCAGCAGTTACAGCGGGGGGGCAAACACTGAAGCTTTCTTT
>few|-|TRBJ2-4|TRBV18
CASSPRDGENIQYF
TGTGCCAGCTCCCCCCGGGACGGTGAAAACATTCAGTACTTC
>-|TRBD2|TRBJ2-1|TRBV20-1
CSARERGGGYNEQFF
TGCAGTGCTAGAGAGCGGGGGGGCGGCTACAATGAGCAGTTCTTC
>-|TRBD1|TRBJ1-2|TRBV11-2
CASSSWTGYDGYTF
TGTGCCAGCAGCTCTTGGACAGGGTATGATGGCTACACCTTC
>many|-|TRBJ2-7|TRBV12-3/TRBV12-4
CASSETFYEQYF
TGTGCCAGCAGCGAGACTTTTTACGAGCAGTACTTC
>-|TRBD2|TRBJ2-1|TRBV6-2/TRBV6-3
CASRNLAGGYNEQFF
TGTGCCAGCAGGAATCTAGCGGGAGGCTACAATGAGCAGTTCTTC
>few|-|TRBJ1-6|TRBV5-5
CASSLSGQRNSPLHF
TGTGCCAGCAGCTTGTCGGGCCAACGCAATTCACCCCTCCACTTT
>many|-|TRBJ2-5|TRBV29-1
CSVDTQETQYF
TGCAGCGTTGATACACAAGAGACCCAGTACTTC
>many|-|TRBJ1-2|TRBV28
CASSPPANYGYTF
TGTGCCAGCAGCCCCCCAGCTAACTATGGCTACACCTTC
>few|-|TRBJ2-3|TRBV25-1
CASSEGVAADTQYF
TGTGCCAGCAGTGAAGGGGTAGCTGCAGATACGCAGTATTTT
>many|-|TRBJ2-5|TRBV6-1
CASIEGLETQYF
TGTGCCAGCATTGAGGGGTTGGAGACCCAGTACTTC
>-|TRBD1|TRBJ2-1|TRBV7-9
CASSLVGTGVNEQFF
TGTGCCAGCAGCTTAGTCGGGACAGGGGTCAATGAGCAGTTCTTC
>few|TRBD2|TRBJ2-1|TRBV12-3/TRBV12-4
CASSLESGEFYNEQFF
TGTGCCAGCAGTTTAGAAAGCGGGGAGTTCTACAATGAGCAGTTCTTC
>many|TRBD1|TRBJ2-7|TRBV30
CAWSLDRGSEQYF
TGTGCCTGGAGTTTGGACAGGGGAAGCGAGCAGTACTTC
>few|-|TRBJ1-2|TRBV15
CATSRDPRDHYGYTF
TGTGCCACCAGCAGAGATCCTAGAGATCATTATGGCTACACCTTC
>many|-|TRBJ2-1|TRBV12-3/TRBV12-4
CASSLPGVNEQFF
TGTGCCAGCAGTTTACCAGGGGTAAATGAGCAGTTCTTC
>-|-|TRBJ2-3|TRBV12-3/TRBV12-4
CASSLSRTFAPDTQYF
TGTGCCAGCAGTTTATCACGGACTTTCGCTCCAGATACGCAGTATTTT
>-|-|TRBJ2-2|TRBV12-3/TRBV12-4
CASAASGTPTGELFF
TGTGCCAGCGCCGCCTCGGGAACACCCACCGGGGAGCTGTTTTTT
>few|-|TRBJ2-5|TRBV5-1
CASSLSEIQETQYF
TGCGCCAGCAGCTTGTCGGAGATACAAGAGACCCAGTACTTC
>few|TRBD1|TRBJ1-1|TRBV12-3/TRBV12-4
CASSWTQTGGRAFF
TGTGCCAGCAGTTGGACTCAAACAGGGGGCCGAGCTTTCTTT
>few|TRBD1|TRBJ2-2|TRBV27
CASSPNPPRTGTGELFF
TGTGCCAGCAGTCCCAACCCTCCTAGGACAGGGACCGGGGAGCTGTTTTTT
>few|-|TRBJ2-7|TRBV12-3/TRBV12-4
CASVLGAGASYEQYF
TGTGCCAGCGTCTTAGGGGCAGGAGCCTCCTACGAGCAGTACTTC
>many|TRBD1|TRBJ1-2|TRBV6-1
CASSATGDEDGYTF
TGTGCCAGCAGCGCGACAGGGGATGAAGATGGCTACACCTTC
>-|TRBD1|TRBJ1-6|TRBV20-1
CSAMGQANSPLHF
TGCAGTGCTATGGGACAGGCAAATTCACCCCTCCACTTT
>-|-|TRBJ2-7|TRBV3-1
CASSPQRAGEQYF
TGTGCCAGCAGCCCTCAGAGGGCGGGTGAGCAGTACTTC
>many|TRBD1|TRBJ2-6|TRBV11-2
CASTLGQGAFSGANVLTF
TGTGCCAGCACCCTAGGACAGGGGGCTTTCTCTGGGGCCAACGTCCTGACTTTC